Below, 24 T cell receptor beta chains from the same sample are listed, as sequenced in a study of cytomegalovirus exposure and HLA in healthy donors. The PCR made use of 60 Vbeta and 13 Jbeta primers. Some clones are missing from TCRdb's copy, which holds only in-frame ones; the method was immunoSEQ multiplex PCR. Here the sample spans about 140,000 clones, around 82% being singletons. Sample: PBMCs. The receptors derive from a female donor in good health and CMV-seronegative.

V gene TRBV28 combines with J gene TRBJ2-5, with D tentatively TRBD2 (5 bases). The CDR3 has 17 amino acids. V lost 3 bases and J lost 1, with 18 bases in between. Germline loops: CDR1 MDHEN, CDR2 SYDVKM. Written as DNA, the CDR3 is TGTGCCAGCAGTTTCTCGATACTAGACCTTCTCCAAGAGACCCAGTACTTC. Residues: CASSFSILDLLQETQYF. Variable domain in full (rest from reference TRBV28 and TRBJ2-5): DVKVTQSSRYLVKRTGEKVFLECVQDMDHENMFWYRQDPGLGLRLIYFSYDVKMKEKGDIPEGYSVSREKKERFSLILESASTNQTSMYLCASSFSILDLLQETQYFGPGTRLLVL.

CDR3 amino acids: CSVGGTGWNEQFF. Here the CDR3 DNA reads TGCAGCGTTGGCGGGACAGGGTGGAACGAGCAGTTCTTC. This chain joins TRBV29-1 and TRBJ2-1; 9 nucleotides match TRBD1. The CDR3 has 13 residues. Trimming removed 4 bases from V and 10 bases from J; junction bases left unmatched: 8. Germline-derived CDR1 and CDR2 are SQVTM and ANQGSEA.

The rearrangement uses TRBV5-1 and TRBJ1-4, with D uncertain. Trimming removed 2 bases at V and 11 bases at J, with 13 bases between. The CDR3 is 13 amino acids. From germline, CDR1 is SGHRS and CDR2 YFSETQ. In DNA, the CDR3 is TGCGCCAGCAGCTTAACGATGGGGAGGAAACTGTTTTTT. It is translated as CASSLTMGRKLFF.

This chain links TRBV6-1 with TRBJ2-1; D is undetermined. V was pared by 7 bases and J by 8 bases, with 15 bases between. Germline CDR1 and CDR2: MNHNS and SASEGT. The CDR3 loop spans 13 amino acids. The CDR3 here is CASMVAPGYEQFF. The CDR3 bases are TGTGCCAGCATGGTGGCCCCGGGTTATGAGCAGTTCTTC.

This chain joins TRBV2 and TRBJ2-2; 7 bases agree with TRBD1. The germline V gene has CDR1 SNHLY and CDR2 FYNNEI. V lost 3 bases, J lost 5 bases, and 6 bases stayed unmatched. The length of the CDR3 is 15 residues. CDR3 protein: CASSDPTGRTGELFF. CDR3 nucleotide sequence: TGTGCCAGCAGTGACCCGACAGGGCGAACCGGGGAGCTGTTTTTT.

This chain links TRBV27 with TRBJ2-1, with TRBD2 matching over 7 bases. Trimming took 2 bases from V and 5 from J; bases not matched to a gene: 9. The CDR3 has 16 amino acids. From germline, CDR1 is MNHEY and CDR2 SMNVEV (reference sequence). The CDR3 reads CASSLRSSGNHNEQFF. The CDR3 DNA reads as TGTGCCAGCAGTTTAAGGTCGAGCGGGAATCACAATGAGCAGTTCTTC.

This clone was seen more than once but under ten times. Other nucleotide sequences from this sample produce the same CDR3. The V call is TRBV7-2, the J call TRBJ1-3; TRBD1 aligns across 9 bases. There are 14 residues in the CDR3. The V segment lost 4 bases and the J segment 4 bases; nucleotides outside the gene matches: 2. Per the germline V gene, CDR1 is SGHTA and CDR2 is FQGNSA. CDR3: CASSSTGGGNTIYF. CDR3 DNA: TGTGCCAGCAGCTCGACAGGGGGAGGAAACACCATATATTTT.

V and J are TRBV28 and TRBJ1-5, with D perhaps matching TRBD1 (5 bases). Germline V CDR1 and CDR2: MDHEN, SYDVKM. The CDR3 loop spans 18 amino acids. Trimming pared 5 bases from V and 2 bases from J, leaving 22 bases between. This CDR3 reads CASSPSVGALRGNQPQHF. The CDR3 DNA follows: TGTGCCAGCAGTCCGTCGGTAGGGGCCCTAAGGGGCAATCAGCCCCAGCATTTT.

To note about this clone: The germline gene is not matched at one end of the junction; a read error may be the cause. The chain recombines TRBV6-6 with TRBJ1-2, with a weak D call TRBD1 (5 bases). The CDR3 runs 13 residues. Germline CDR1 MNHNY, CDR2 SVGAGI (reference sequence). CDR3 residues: CASTSRQDKGYPF. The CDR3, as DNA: TGTGCCAGCACCTCGAGGCAGGACAAAGGCTACCCCTTC.

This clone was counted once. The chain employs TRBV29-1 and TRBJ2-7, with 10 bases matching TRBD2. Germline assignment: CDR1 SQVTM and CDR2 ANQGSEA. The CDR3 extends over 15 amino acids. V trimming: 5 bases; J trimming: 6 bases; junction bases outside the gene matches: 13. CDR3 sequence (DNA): TGCAGCGTTATTCCAGCGGGAGGGCCCAGGTCCGAGCAGTACTTC. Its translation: CSVIPAGGPRSEQYF.

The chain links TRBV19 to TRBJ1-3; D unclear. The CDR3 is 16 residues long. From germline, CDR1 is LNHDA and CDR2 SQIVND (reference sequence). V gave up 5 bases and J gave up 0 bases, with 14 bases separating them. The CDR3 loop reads CASSLIAPNSGNTIYF. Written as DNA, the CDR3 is TGTGCCAGTAGTCTTATAGCACCCAACTCTGGAAACACCATATATTTT.

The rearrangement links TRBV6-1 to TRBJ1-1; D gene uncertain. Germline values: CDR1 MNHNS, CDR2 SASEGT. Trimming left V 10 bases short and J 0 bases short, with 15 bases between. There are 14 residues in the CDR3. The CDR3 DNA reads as TGTGCCACCACTGACCCCCCAATGAACACTGAAGCTTTCTTT. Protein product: CATTDPPMNTEAFF.

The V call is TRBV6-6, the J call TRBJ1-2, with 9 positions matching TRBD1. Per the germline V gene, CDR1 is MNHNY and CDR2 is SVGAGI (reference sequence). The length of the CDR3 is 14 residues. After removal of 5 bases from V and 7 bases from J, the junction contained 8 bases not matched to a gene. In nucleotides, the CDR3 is TGTGCCAGCAGTCCGGGACAGGGAGTGTCTGGCTACACCTTC. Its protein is CASSPGQGVSGYTF.

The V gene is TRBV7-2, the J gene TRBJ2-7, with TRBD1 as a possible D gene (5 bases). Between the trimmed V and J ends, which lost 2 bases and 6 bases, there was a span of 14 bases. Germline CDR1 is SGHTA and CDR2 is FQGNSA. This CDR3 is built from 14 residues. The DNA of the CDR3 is TGTGCCAGCAGCTTACGTCAAAGGGGTGGCGAGCAGTACTTC. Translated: CASSLRQRGGEQYF. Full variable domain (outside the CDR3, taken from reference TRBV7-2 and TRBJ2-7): GAGVSQSPSNKVTEKGKDVELRCDPISGHTALYWYRQSLGQGLEFLIYFQGNSAPDKSGLPSDRFSAERTGGSVSTLTIQRTQQEDSAVYLCASSLRQRGGEQYFGPGTRLTVT.

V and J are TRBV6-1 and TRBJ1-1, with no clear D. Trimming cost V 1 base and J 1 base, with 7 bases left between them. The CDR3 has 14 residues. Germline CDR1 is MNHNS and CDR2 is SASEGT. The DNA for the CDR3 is TGTGCCAGCAGTGAAGGCAGAAAGAACACTGAAGCTTTCTTT. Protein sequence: CASSEGRKNTEAFF.

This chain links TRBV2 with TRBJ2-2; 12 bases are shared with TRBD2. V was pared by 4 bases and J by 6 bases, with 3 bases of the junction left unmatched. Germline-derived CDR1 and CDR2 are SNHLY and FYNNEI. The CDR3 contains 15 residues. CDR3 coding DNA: TGTGCCAGCAGTGTGAGACTAGCGGGAGCCGGGGAGCTGTTTTTT. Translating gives CASSVRLAGAGELFF.

The CDR3 protein is CASSTQQGREQYF. The CDR3 DNA reads TGTGCCAGCAGCACACAACAGGGGCGCGAGCAGTACTTC. The chain joins TRBV7-9 to TRBJ2-7; 7 nucleotides line up with TRBD1. This CDR3 has 13 amino acids. CDR1 is SEHNR, CDR2 FQNEAQ, per germline (reference sequence). Germline trimming cut 5 bases from V and 6 bases from J; bases unmatched to any gene: 7. Using reference TRBV7-9 and TRBJ2-7 for the parts outside the CDR3, the full variable domain is DTGVSQNPRHKITKRGQNVTFRCDPISEHNRLYWYRQTLGQGPEFLTYFQNEAQLEKSRLLSDRFSAERPKGSFSTLEIQRTEQGDSAMYLCASSTQQGREQYFGPGTRLTVT.

The CDR3 DNA is TGTGCCAGCAGCCGCCCCCCAGGGGTATGGGACACTGAAGCTTTCTTT. Its protein is CASSRPPGVWDTEAFF. The chain recombines TRBV7-2 with TRBJ1-1; D might be TRBD1 (6 bases). This CDR3 is built from 16 residues. The germline CDR1 and CDR2 sequences are SGHTA and FQGNSA. Trimming took off 5 bases at V and 3 bases at J, with 19 bases between the two ends.

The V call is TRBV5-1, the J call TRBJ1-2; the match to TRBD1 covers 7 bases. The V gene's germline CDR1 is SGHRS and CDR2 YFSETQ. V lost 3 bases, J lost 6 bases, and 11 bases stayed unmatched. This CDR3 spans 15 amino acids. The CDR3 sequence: CASSSRIGGGDGYTF. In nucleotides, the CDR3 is TGCGCCAGCAGCTCACGGATAGGGGGCGGGGATGGCTACACCTTC.

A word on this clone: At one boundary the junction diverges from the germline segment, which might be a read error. The CDR3 sequence: CASTLNRDTEAFF. In DNA form, the CDR3 reads TGCGCCAGCACCTTGAACCGAGACACTGAAGCTTTCTTT. The V call is TRBV5-1, the J call TRBJ1-1; D gene unclear. The CDR3 covers 13 residues. Looked up from germline, CDR1 is SGHRS and CDR2 is YFSETQ. Full variable domain (rest looked up from reference TRBV5-1 and TRBJ1-1): KAGVTQTPRYLIKTRGQQVTLSCSPISGHRSVSWYQQTPGQGLQFLFEYFSETQRNKGNFPGRFSGRQFSNSRSEMNVSTLELGDSALYLCASTLNRDTEAFFGQGTRLTVV.

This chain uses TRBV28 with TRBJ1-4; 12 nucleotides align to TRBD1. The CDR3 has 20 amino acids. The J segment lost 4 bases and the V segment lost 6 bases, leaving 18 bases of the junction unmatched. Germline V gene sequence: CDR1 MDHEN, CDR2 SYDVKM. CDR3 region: CASSRGDRGRWAGVNEKLFF. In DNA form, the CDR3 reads TGTGCCAGCAGCCGAGGGGACAGGGGGCGTTGGGCCGGAGTTAATGAAAAACTGTTTTTT.

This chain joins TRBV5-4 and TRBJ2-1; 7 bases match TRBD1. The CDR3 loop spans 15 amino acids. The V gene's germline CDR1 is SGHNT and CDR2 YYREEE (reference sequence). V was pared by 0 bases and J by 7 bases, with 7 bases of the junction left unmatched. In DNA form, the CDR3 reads TGTGCCAGCAGCTTGGGGACAGGAGGCGCTAATGAGCAGTTCTTC. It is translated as CASSLGTGGANEQFF.

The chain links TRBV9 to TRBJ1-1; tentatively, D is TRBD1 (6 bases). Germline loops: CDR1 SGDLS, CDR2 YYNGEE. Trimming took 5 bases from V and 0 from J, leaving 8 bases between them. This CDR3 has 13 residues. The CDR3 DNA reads TGTGCCAGCAGTGGGGGCTTGAACACTGAAGCTTTCTTT. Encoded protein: CASSGGLNTEAFF.

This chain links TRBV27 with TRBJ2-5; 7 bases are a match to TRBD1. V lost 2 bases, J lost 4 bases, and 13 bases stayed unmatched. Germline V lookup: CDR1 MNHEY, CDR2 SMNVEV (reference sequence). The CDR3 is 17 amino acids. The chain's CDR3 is CASSLGQATVGIETQYF. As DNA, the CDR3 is TGTGCCAGCAGTTTAGGACAGGCCACGGTGGGCATAGAGACCCAGTACTTC.